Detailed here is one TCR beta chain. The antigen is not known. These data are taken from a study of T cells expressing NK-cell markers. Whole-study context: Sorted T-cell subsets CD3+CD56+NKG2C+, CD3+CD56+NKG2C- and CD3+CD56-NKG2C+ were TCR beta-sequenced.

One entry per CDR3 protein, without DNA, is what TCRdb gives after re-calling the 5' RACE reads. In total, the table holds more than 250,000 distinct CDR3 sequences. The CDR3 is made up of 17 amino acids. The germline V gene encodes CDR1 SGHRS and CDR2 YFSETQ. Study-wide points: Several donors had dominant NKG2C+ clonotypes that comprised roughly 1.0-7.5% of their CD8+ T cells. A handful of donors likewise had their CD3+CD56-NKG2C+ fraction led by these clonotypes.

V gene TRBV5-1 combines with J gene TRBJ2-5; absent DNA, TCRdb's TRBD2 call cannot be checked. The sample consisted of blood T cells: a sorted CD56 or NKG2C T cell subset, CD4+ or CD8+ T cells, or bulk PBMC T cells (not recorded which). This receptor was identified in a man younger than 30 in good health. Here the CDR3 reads CASSPKTRAGIQETQYF.